The clone carrying this T cell receptor beta chain was observed once. The antigen remains undetermined. Use of 60 Vbeta and 13 Jbeta primers characterized the PCR. As originally analysed: An analysis performed later counted around 86 million unique TCR beta chains (roughly 11 million of them shared). Using immunoSEQ multiplex PCR, the repertoire was profiled, and TCRdb retains in-frame clones only, with some absent. For V, J and clone size, that table is used; D and trimming come from the DNA. The sample lists just over 85,000 clones, about 70% occurring once. V lost 6 bases to trimming and J lost 2 bases, with 7 bases between them. The CDR3 totals 12 residues. The V gene's germline CDR1 is LNHDA and CDR2 SQIVND (reference sequence). This sample was taken from a study of cytomegalovirus exposure and HLA in healthy donors. Study-wide findings and caveats: A classifier reportedly called cytomegalovirus status with high sensitivity and specificity. Follow-up analysis later connected one missense variant in DCLRE1C with trimming of TCR beta V- and J-genes.

All the people who gave samples were healthy bone marrow donors. This receptor was identified in a man aged 35 to 55 in good health and CMV-seronegative. The rearrangement uses TRBV19 and TRBJ1-2; no clear D gene. Specimen: PBMCs. The CDR3 DNA is TGTGCCAGTAGCATCCAAAACTATGGCTACACCTTC. It codes for CASSIQNYGYTF.